One and the same sample provided the 2 T cell receptor beta chains below, sequenced in a study of CD8 T cells in ankylosing spondylitis. TCRdb used MiXCR to reprocess the 5' RACE reads, holding one entry per CDR3 protein. The table includes fewer than 250,000 distinct CDR3 sequences, about 10% detected once. Sequencing was carried out using blood, either unsorted or a sorted T cell fraction (not recorded which). These receptors were taken from a male donor with ankylosing spondylitis or in good health (not recorded which).

About this clonotype: A read error is possible here, since a much larger clone lies one base away. The chain combines TRBV7-6 with TRBJ1-1, with D uncertain. This CDR3 has 13 residues. Germline assignment: CDR1 SGHVS and CDR2 FNYEAQ. The CDR3 DNA reads as TGTGCCAGCAGCTTAGACACGGGCACTCAAGCTTTCTTT. It translates to CASSLDTGTQAFF.

This clonotype was recorded a few times. The chain uses TRBV20-1 and TRBJ2-3; the D call may be TRBD1 or TRBD2 (5 bases each). The CDR3 runs to 14 residues. Germline CDR1 and CDR2: DFQATT and SNEGSKA (reference sequence). The ends were cut back, 3 bases at V and 4 bases at J, with 14 bases in the middle. CDR3 nucleotides: TGCAGTGCTAGTCCCGGGATCAGGGCAGATACGCAGTATTTT. Protein: CSASPGIRADTQYF.